This record looks at one T cell receptor (beta chain) sequence and its context. Germline CDR1 and CDR2: LNHNV and YYDKDF (reference sequence). V gave up 1 base and J gave up 3 bases, with 10 bases separating them. CDR3 length: 15 amino acids. This entry comes from a study of memory CD4+ T cells and cytomegalovirus serostatus. Study background: Donors were healthy Belgian adults, about ten CMV seropositive and approximately 25 seronegative.

Single viable CD3+CD4+CD8-CD45RO+ cells were sorted as the memory CD4+ T cells. Clones were sequenced by immunoSEQ multiplex PCR, and TCRdb holds only the in-frame ones, with some missing. The sample includes about 41,000 clones, roughly three quarters seen only once; the top ten take about 0.79%. The J gene is TRBJ1-5, the V gene TRBV15, with D perhaps TRBD1 (5 bases). The sample consisted of memory CD4+ T cells from blood. The TCR sequence derives from an adult in good health and CMV-seronegative. The CDR3 coding sequence is TGTGCCACCAGCAGAGGTCGGACAAACAATCAGCCCCAGCATTTT. The encoded protein is CATSRGRTNNQPQHF.